This TCR beta chain was obtained from a study of shared clonotypes between healthy human individuals. CDR3 length: 16 amino acids. Looked up from germline, CDR1 is ENHRY and CDR2 is SYGVKD. Trimming took 2 bases from V and 8 from J; bases not matched to a gene: 11. The method was immunoSEQ multiplex PCR; TCRdb's version includes in-frame clones alone and lacks a portion of them. The sample lists millions of clones, 95% occurring once. This clonotype was sampled from a man between 18 and 35 years old in good health. V gene TRBV10-3 combines with J gene TRBJ1-2; 10 nucleotides agree with TRBD1. Sequenced sample: naive CD4+ T cells sorted from blood. Subset: CD45RA+ positively selected. In DNA form, the CDR3 reads TGTGCCATCAGTGAGACCAAAGGGGACAGGGGCTTGGGCTACACCTTC. Translated, it gives CAISETKGDRGLGYTF.